The 30 T cell receptor beta chains below all came from one sample that was sequenced in a study of Ad26.COV2.S vaccination and SARS-CoV-2 variants. Sequencing was performed with immunoSEQ multiplex PCR; in TCRdb, only in-frame clones are kept and a portion is missing. This table has around 370,000 clones, 92% appearing once. This sample comprised peripheral blood, obtained after recovery from COVID-19. The receptor set was obtained from a human donor who had recovered from COVID-19.

The chain couples TRBV15 to TRBJ1-5; 10 bases align to TRBD1. J lost 9 bases, V lost 2 bases, and 7 bases had no gene match. This CDR3 is 15 amino acids long. Germline V gene data show CDR1 as LNHNV and CDR2 as YYDKDF (reference sequence). The CDR3 reads CATSRRGTGDRPQHF. As DNA, the CDR3 is TGTGCCACCAGCAGACGAGGGACAGGGGATCGGCCCCAGCATTTT.

This chain joins TRBV5-6 and TRBJ1-1; D is unclear. The germline V gene encodes CDR1 SGHDT and CDR2 YYEEEE. The CDR3 consists of 15 residues. V lost 0 bases and J 0 bases, leaving 9 bases between the germline ends. The CDR3 coding sequence is TGTGCCAGCAGCTTGGGTCTCATGCTGAACACTGAAGCTTTCTTT. Its protein is CASSLGLMLNTEAFF. The whole variable domain, filled in from reference TRBV5-6 and TRBJ1-1, reads DAGVTQSPTHLIKTRGQQVTLRCSPKSGHDTVSWYQQALGQGPQFIFQYYEEEERQRGNFPDRFSGHQFPNYSSELNVNALLLGDSALYLCASSLGLMLNTEAFFGQGTRLTVV.

The chain recombines TRBV6-4 with TRBJ2-1; TRBD2 agrees at 11 bases. The CDR3 has 16 residues. Germline lookup yields CDR1 MRHNA and CDR2 SNTAGT. J gave up 8 bases and V 0 bases, and 6 bases lay outside the gene matches. CDR3 in amino acids: CASSDSPSGGYDEQFF. The CDR3 bases are TGTGCCAGCAGTGACTCGCCTAGCGGGGGGTATGATGAGCAGTTCTTC.

The J gene is TRBJ1-4, the V gene TRBV12-3 or TRBV12-4, with D perhaps TRBD1 (5 bases). Trimming removed 8 bases from V and 8 bases from J, with 15 bases in between. The CDR3 length is 13 residues. The CDR3 bases are TGTGCCAGCTCCCGTAGGGGTAACGAAAAACTGTTTTTT. Protein sequence: CASSRRGNEKLFF.

The chain links TRBV6-8 to TRBJ2-1, with D unresolved. The length of the CDR3 is 12 residues. With 6 bases removed from V and 7 bases from J, the gap between germline ends came to 10 bases. From germline, CDR1 is MNHGY and CDR2 SAAAGT. For the CDR3, the DNA is TGTGCCAGCAGCCCGACGTTGAATGAGCAGTTCTTC. As protein: CASSPTLNEQFF.

The chain is built from TRBV6-2 or TRBV6-3 and TRBJ2-7; 9 bases line up with TRBD1. Germline CDR1 is MNHEY and CDR2 is SVGEGT. The V gene end was trimmed by 4 bases and the J gene end by 2 bases; junction bases not matched to a gene: 6. CDR3 length equals 15 residues. This CDR3 is CASSFGQGLPYEQYF. CDR3 DNA: TGTGCCAGCAGTTTCGGACAGGGGCTTCCCTACGAGCAGTACTTC.

The chain is built from TRBV5-1 and TRBJ2-7; D ambiguous. V lost 0 bases and J lost 5, with 9 bases in between. CDR1 SGHRS and CDR2 YFSETQ come from the germline V gene. CDR3 length: 13 amino acids. CDR3 region: CASSLAVANEQYF. The CDR3 DNA reads TGCGCCAGCAGCTTGGCGGTAGCCAACGAGCAGTACTTC.

J is TRBJ2-7 and V is TRBV7-2; perhaps D is TRBD1 or TRBD2 (6 bases each). CDR3 length equals 14 residues. Germline loops: CDR1 SGHTA, CDR2 FQGNSA. Trimming removed 8 bases at V and 6 bases at J, with 20 bases between. CDR3 loop: CASGGWDSGGEQYF. The CDR3 bases are TGTGCCAGCGGGGGCTGGGACTCTGGGGGCGAGCAGTACTTC.

The gene calls are TRBV6-5 and TRBJ2-5; maybe TRBD2 (7 bases). Germline loops: CDR1 MNHEY, CDR2 SVGAGI. V lost 11 bases to trimming and J lost 2 bases, with 18 bases between them. The CDR3 covers 14 residues. As DNA, the CDR3 is TGTGCCGCGGGGGCCGACCTTATACAAGAGACCCAGTACTTC. The encoded protein is CAAGADLIQETQYF.

V usage is TRBV4-3 and J usage is TRBJ1-5; D perhaps matches TRBD1 (5 bases). Trimming stripped 7 bases from V and 0 bases from J, with 28 bases between. CDR1 and CDR2 from the germline V gene are LGHNA and YSLEER. The CDR3 loop spans 20 amino acids. Here the CDR3 DNA reads TGCGCCAGCAAGACAGCGAGACAAACCCTAAGAAAGATTAGCAATCAGCCCCAGCATTTT. As protein: CASKTARQTLRKISNQPQHF.

The table lists this clone with a count of one. J is TRBJ1-1 and V is TRBV2; D unresolved. The CDR3 length is 13 residues. Trimming cost V 10 bases and J 5 bases, with 17 bases left between them. Germline assignment: CDR1 SNHLY and CDR2 FYNNEI. CDR3 residues: CANIGLGETEAFF. Written as DNA, the CDR3 is TGTGCCAACATAGGCCTCGGGGAAACTGAAGCTTTCTTT.

The CDR3 DNA is TGTGCCAGCAGCCCAGTAGGCAGGGAATGGCTTAGCACAGATACGCAGTATTTT. This encodes CASSPVGREWLSTDTQYF. The chain employs TRBV7-6 and TRBJ2-3; perhaps TRBD1 as D (5 bases). Germline CDR1 SGHVS, CDR2 FNYEAQ. V was trimmed by 5 bases and J by 0 bases, leaving 21 bases between them. The CDR3 runs to 18 residues.

CDR3 sequence reads: CASSRPGQGSYEQYF. The CDR3 nucleotides are TGTGCCAGCAGCCGACCGGGACAGGGGTCCTACGAGCAGTACTTC. The chain couples TRBV28 to TRBJ2-7, with 10 bases lining up with TRBD1. The length of the CDR3 is 15 residues. CDR1 and CDR2 (germline): MDHEN, SYDVKM. V lost 6 bases and J lost 1; bases outside the gene matches: 6. Combining the CDR3 with reference TRBV28 and TRBJ2-7 gives the whole variable domain DVKVTQSSRYLVKRTGEKVFLECVQDMDHENMFWYRQDPGLGLRLIYFSYDVKMKEKGDIPEGYSVSREKKERFSLILESASTNQTSMYLCASSRPGQGSYEQYFGPGTRLTVT.

V is TRBV18 and J is TRBJ1-1; 8 bases are a match to TRBD1. The CDR3 is 15 amino acids. Per the germline V gene, CDR1 is KGHSH and CDR2 is LQKENI. The junction had 10 bases not matched to a gene; V was cut back by 3 bases and J by 7 bases. For the CDR3, the DNA is TGTGCCAGCTCACCCGCAGACAGGGGACGCGATGAAGCTTTCTTT. This encodes CASSPADRGRDEAFF. Using reference TRBV18 and TRBJ1-1 for the parts outside the CDR3, the full variable domain is NAGVMQNPRHLVRRRGQEARLRCSPMKGHSHVYWYRQLPEEGLKFMVYLQKENIIDESGMPKERFSAEFPKEGPSILRIQQVVRGDSAAYFCASSPADRGRDEAFFGQGTRLTVV.

The chain couples TRBV19 to TRBJ1-6; no reliable D call. Deletions cut 6 bases from V and 4 bases from J, with 13 bases between. The CDR3 runs 15 residues. Germline V CDR1 and CDR2: LNHDA, SQIVND (reference sequence). The DNA for the CDR3 is TGTGCCAGTAGAAACTACGAGGAGTATAATTCACCCCTCCACTTT. Translating gives CASRNYEEYNSPLHF.

This clone is a singleton in its sample. The V and J genes are TRBV19 and TRBJ2-5; 15 nucleotides align to TRBD2. The CDR3 loop spans 19 amino acids. After removal of 5 bases from V and 0 bases from J, the junction contained 10 bases not matched to a gene. Per the germline V gene, CDR1 is LNHDA and CDR2 is SQIVND (reference sequence). CDR3 nucleotides: TGTGCCAGTAGTGGGAGGACTAGCGGGGGGGTGCTGCACCAAGAGACCCAGTACTTC. This encodes CASSGRTSGGVLHQETQYF.

This sequence joins TRBV19 and TRBJ2-1; 10 bases line up with TRBD2. There are 18 residues in the CDR3. V lost 3 bases to trimming and J lost 0 bases; unmatched junction nucleotides: 8. Germline lookup yields CDR1 LNHDA and CDR2 SQIVND (reference sequence). CDR3 nucleotides: TGTGCCAGTAGTATCTGGACTAGCGGTCAGGGCTCCTACAATGAGCAGTTCTTC. As protein: CASSIWTSGQGSYNEQFF.

DNA for the CDR3: TGCGCCAGCAGCTTGGACGGGCTCTACGAGCAGTACTTC. Translation: CASSLDGLYEQYF. V is TRBV5-1 and J is TRBJ2-7; D gene unclear. The CDR3 loop spans 13 amino acids. Germline V gene data show CDR1 as SGHRS and CDR2 as YFSETQ. V lost 0 bases and J 3 bases, leaving 7 bases between the germline ends.

V is TRBV19 and J is TRBJ2-3; tentative D call: TRBD2 (6 bases). The V gene's germline CDR1 is LNHDA and CDR2 SQIVND (reference sequence). The CDR3 spans 11 residues. Between the trimmed V and J ends, which lost 6 bases and 8 bases, there was a span of 9 bases. The CDR3 region has the DNA TGTGCCAGTAGGGAGGGACCTACGCAGTATTTT. Protein: CASREGPTQYF.

The CDR3 region has the DNA TGTGCCAGCAGTGAATCTGTAAGCCCGGGCGAAAATCAGCCCCAGCATTTT. Its protein product is CASSESVSPGENQPQHF. The gene calls are TRBV25-1 and TRBJ1-5; no definite D call. Trimming took 1 base from V and 4 from J, leaving 17 bases between them. Per germline, CDR1 MGHDK and CDR2 SYGVNS. The CDR3 contains 17 residues.

This clone was seen a single time. V gene TRBV13 combines with J gene TRBJ2-2; either TRBD1 or TRBD2 may supply D (5 bases each). V shed 3 bases and J shed 3 bases, with 14 bases lying between them. Germline V lookup: CDR1 PRHDT, CDR2 FYEKMQ (reference sequence). The CDR3 covers 16 residues. CDR3 region: CASSLGRGLHTGELFF. DNA of the CDR3: TGTGCCAGCAGCTTGGGACGGGGATTACACACCGGGGAGCTGTTTTTT.

CDR3: CSVVIGQGVSYEQYF. The CDR3 DNA reads TGCAGCGTTGTAATAGGACAGGGAGTCTCCTACGAGCAGTACTTC. The chain carries TRBV29-1 and TRBJ2-7; 8 bases agree with TRBD1. The J segment lost 0 bases and the V segment lost 4 bases, leaving 8 bases of the junction unmatched. This CDR3 contains 15 residues. Germline CDR1 SQVTM, CDR2 ANQGSEA.

The chain recombines TRBV7-9 with TRBJ1-1; unclear D gene. Trimming shortened V by 3 bases and J by 4 bases, and 9 bases separated the two germline ends. Per germline, CDR1 SEHNR and CDR2 FQNEAQ (reference sequence). The length of the CDR3 is 13 residues. Here the CDR3 DNA reads TGTGCCAGCAGCTTGATAGTGGGCACTGAAGCTTTCTTT. Residues: CASSLIVGTEAFF.

V gene TRBV6-2 or TRBV6-3 combines with J gene TRBJ2-7; D gene ambiguous. This CDR3 is 12 amino acids long. Germline loops: CDR1 MNHEY, CDR2 SVGEGT. Trimming left V 4 bases short and J 3 bases short, with 7 bases between. The CDR3 bases are TGTGCCAGCAGTTTTACAGTCTACGAGCAGTACTTC. Translated: CASSFTVYEQYF.

This chain connects TRBV5-4 to TRBJ1-1; 7 bases align to TRBD1. Unmatched junction bases numbered 6, after V lost 4 bases and J lost 6 bases. CDR3 length equals 13 residues. CDR1 and CDR2 (germline): SGHNT, YYREEE (reference sequence). CDR3 loop: CASSLQGVAEAFF. The CDR3 DNA sequence: TGTGCCAGCAGCCTCCAGGGGGTGGCTGAAGCTTTCTTT. The whole variable domain, filled in from reference TRBV5-4 and TRBJ1-1, reads ETGVTQSPTHLIKTRGQQVTLRCSSQSGHNTVSWYQQALGQGPQFIFQYYREEENGRGNFPPRFSGLQFPNYSSELNVNALELDDSALYLCASSLQGVAEAFFGQGTRLTVV.

The V gene is TRBV25-1, the J gene TRBJ2-5; no clear D. Trimming stripped 8 bases from V and 5 bases from J, with 12 bases between. The CDR3 has 12 residues. Germline V gene sequence: CDR1 MGHDK, CDR2 SYGVNS. The CDR3 sequence is CASQQYWETQYF. CDR3 nucleotides: TGTGCCAGCCAACAATACTGGGAGACCCAGTACTTC.

This clone appeared a single time. The chain has TRBV9 and TRBJ2-7, with TRBD1 matching over 7 bases. V was pared by 3 bases and J by 2 bases, with 5 bases of the junction left unmatched. Germline CDR1 reads SGDLS; CDR2 reads YYNGEE. CDR3 length: 14 amino acids. The chain's CDR3 is CASSATGATYEQYF. The CDR3 DNA sequence: TGTGCCAGCAGCGCCACAGGGGCCACCTACGAGCAGTACTTC.

The chain couples TRBV10-1 to TRBJ2-3, with D unresolved. V gave up 4 bases and J gave up 0 bases, with 8 bases separating them. The CDR3 spans 14 residues. CDR1 is WNHNN and CDR2 is SYGVQD in the germline V gene (reference sequence). The CDR3, as DNA: TGCGCCAGCAGTGGGGCGTCAAGCACAGATACGCAGTATTTT. It yields the protein CASSGASSTDTQYF.

The chain couples TRBV5-1 to TRBJ2-2; no firm D call. With 9 bases removed from V and 6 bases from J, the gap between germline ends came to 0 bases. The CDR3 has 8 residues. Germline V gene sequence: CDR1 SGHRS, CDR2 YFSETQ. CDR3 in amino acids: CATGELFF. CDR3 coding DNA: TGCGCCACCGGGGAGCTGTTTTTT. The full variable domain, rest sourced from reference TRBV5-1 and TRBJ2-2, is KAGVTQTPRYLIKTRGQQVTLSCSPISGHRSVSWYQQTPGQGLQFLFEYFSETQRNKGNFPGRFSGRQFSNSRSEMNVSTLELGDSALYLCATGELFFGEGSRLTVL.

This chain links TRBV3-1 (or the pseudogene TRBV3-2) with TRBJ1-1; 7 bases agree with TRBD1. The ends lost 0 bases at V and 4 bases at J; junction bases unmatched: 11. Per the germline V gene, CDR1 is LGHDT and CDR2 is YNNKEL (reference sequence). The length of the CDR3 is 17 residues. The CDR3 DNA is TGTGCCAGCAGCCAAGATGTGAAGGGGGCGAGAGGCACTGAAGCTTTCTTT. Encoded protein: CASSQDVKGARGTEAFF.